This T cell receptor (beta chain) was recorded in a study of cytomegalovirus exposure and HLA in healthy donors. A remark on this clone: One end of the junction does not line up with germline, which may come from a read error.

The CDR3 spans 13 residues. Germline values: CDR1 MNHEY, CDR2 SMNVEV (reference sequence). The PCR used 60 Vbeta and 13 Jbeta primers. Sequencing was performed with immunoSEQ multiplex PCR; in TCRdb, only in-frame clones are kept and a portion is missing. The sample table includes roughly 100,000 clones. Sequencing was carried out using PBMCs. The rearrangement links TRBV27 to TRBJ1-1; D might be TRBD1 (6 bases). This sequence was found in a woman aged 25 to 39 in good health and CMV-seronegative. CDR3: CASGLYRDTEAFF. In DNA, the CDR3 is TGTGCCAGCGGTTTGTACAGGGACACTGAAGCTTTCTTT.